This TCR beta chain was sequenced for a study of cytomegalovirus exposure and HLA in healthy donors. Study results and caveats: The study designated about 180 TCR beta chains cytomegalovirus-associated. Three CMV-associated chains proved CMV antigen-specific in vitro.

TCRdb's copy holds only in-frame clones and misses some; the assay was immunoSEQ multiplex PCR. The data show around 80,000 clones, around 95% seen once. Germline CDR1 reads MGHRA; CDR2 reads YSYEKL. Trimming took off 1 base at V and 1 base at J, with 10 bases between the two ends. The CDR3 consists of 15 residues. Regarding this clone: Its specificity is unknown.

The V call is TRBV4-1, the J call TRBJ1-1; D uncertain. Specimen: PBMCs. This TCR was sampled from a young woman in good health and CMV-seronegative. The CDR3 protein is CASSQALGGNTEAFF. As DNA, the CDR3 is TGCGCCAGCAGCCAAGCTCTTGGAGGGAACACTGAAGCTTTCTTT.